The sequence of this TCR beta chain was determined in a study of blood T cells in healthy people across ages (dated by TCRdb to about 2015). Study-level background: In model experiments, template switching captured about one uniquely barcoded TCR beta cDNA molecule for every two T cells. The donors were divided into four age groups: young (average around 17 years), middle-aged (about 40), aged (approximately 62) and long-lived (roughly 86). To track age-related changes in TCR beta repertoire diversity, the study relied on deep sequencing normalized with unique cDNA molecular identifiers. Using the same blood draw, the study looked at two additional independent replicas of 1 million unique cDNA reads for two donors, one aged 18 to 30 and the other aged 80 or older. To avoid experimental bias, donors of different ages were randomly spread across the sequencing lanes.

This clonotype was seen ten or more times. Its cognate antigen has yet to be identified. Per-nucleotide qualities are absent, and no much larger clonotype sits a single base away. The paper as a whole reports these results and caveats: Donor CMV infection status was unknown, potentially confounding age-related changes in expanded clonotypes. Compared with the aged group, the long-lived group had more naive CD4+ T cells, fewer expanded clones and increased TCR diversity, a pattern suggesting age selection. Since profiling was done on bulk unsorted PBMCs, naive and antigen-experienced compartments could not be conclusively compared. Observed TCR beta diversity per million T cells fell roughly linearly with age, and a significant reduction was already apparent by age around 40. Observed TCR beta diversity correlated strongly with the percentage of naive T cells measured by flow cytometry. Estimates of total diversity based on one million sequenced T cells were regarded as lower bounds and as underestimates.

The donors were 40 or so Caucasian individuals from Russia, aged roughly 6 to 100 years, who were systemically healthy. Ten milliliters of peripheral blood were drawn from each donor into EDTA-treated Vacutainer tubes. Ficoll-Paque density-gradient centrifugation was used to isolate PBMCs, with at least 6.5 million obtained per sample. Total RNA, at least 5 micrograms per sample, was extracted from PBMCs with Trizol reagent. Naive CD45RAhigh/CD27high T cell percentages were measured by flow cytometry on a PBMC aliquot from every donor. The junction carries 6 bases between V and J, which are trimmed by 4 bases and 0 bases respectively. From the cysteine up to the phenylalanine, the CDR3 has a length of 13 residues. Just CDR3 DNA is preserved here, 39 bases in frame from base 1. CDR1 and CDR2 are drawn from the germline V gene: LGHNA, YSLEER. Libraries were built with 5' RACE. Sequencing instrument: Illumina HiSeq 2500. The second PCR ran for about 6 to 12 cycles and used a J-beta primer mix along with a sample-barcoded 5' primer. Each TCR beta cDNA molecule received a unique molecular identifier from a template-switch 5' adaptor carrying 12 random nucleotides. Each sample yielded at least 2.5 million CDR3-containing paired-end reads. First-strand cDNA was synthesized from all RNA with the Mint cDNA synthesis kit, primed by a TRBC-specific oligonucleotide. Following uracil-DNA glycosylase treatment, a first 18-cycle PCR with universal primers M1SS and BC2_uni_R was performed on all cDNA. Per the authors' processing: For normalization, 1 million high-quality reads, each with a distinct molecular identifier, were randomly selected from each sample. Instead of being binned into consensus sequences, reads with shared molecular identifiers were discarded. MiTCR, with a Q25 quality threshold and the strictest error-elimination algorithm, was used for CDR3 identification, clonotype clustering and error correction. A nonparametric unseen species model with Euler transformation was used to estimate lower-bound total TCR beta diversity. TCRdb reanalyzed the raw reads on its own, using fastp at Q25 for trimming and MiXCR for clone calling, and kept in-frame beta chains. Records with the same CDR3 protein are collapsed into one entry carrying the most frequent genes and DNA. These V and J calls are TCRdb output, not the study's own analysis. Present in this sample are some 860,000 distinct CDR3 sequences, more than 55% of which were seen just once. Of the sample, more than 25% is held by the ten largest clones.

The sequence was collected from a man aged 40-49 years in good health. Recombination connected TRBV4-3 to TRBJ2-5, with the D gene not clear enough to name. Sequencing was done on a sample of blood. The DNA sequence follows: TGCGCCAGCAGCCTCCAGAACCAAGAGACCCAGTACTTC. Its protein reads: CASSLQNQETQYF.